This passage covers 21 T cell receptor beta chains from one sample sequenced in a study of graft-versus-host responses after intestinal transplantation. Clones were read by immunoSEQ multiplex PCR, and TCRdb kept only the in-frame ones, dropping some. This sample has about 97,000 clones; roughly 90% occur once, and the top ten carry 15% to 20%. The starting material was PBMCs, obtained 450 to 480 days after intestinal transplant. These receptors were taken from a human patient who received an intestinal transplant, so some T cells may come from the graft donor.

The chain uses TRBV11-2 and TRBJ1-2, with D possibly matching TRBD1 (6 bases). The V gene's germline CDR1 is SGHAT and CDR2 FQNNGV. The CDR3 runs 12 residues. Trimming cost V 4 bases and J 3 bases, with 6 bases left between them. CDR3 DNA sequence: TGTGCCAGCAGCTCAGGGGACTATGGCTACACCTTC. Amino acid sequence: CASSSGDYGYTF.

The chain is built from TRBV9 and TRBJ1-4, with a weak D call TRBD1 (6 bases). The CDR3 is made up of 15 amino acids. CDR1 is SGDLS, CDR2 YYNGEE, per germline. V was cut by 4 bases and J by 4 bases, with 14 bases left in between. The CDR3 coding sequence is TGTGCCAGCAGCCAACAGGGTACCCGTAATGAAAAACTGTTTTTT. Translation: CASSQQGTRNEKLFF.

V is TRBV18 and J is TRBJ1-5; D uncertain. This CDR3 region has 14 residues. CDR1 is KGHSH, CDR2 LQKENI, per germline. With 3 bases removed from V and 3 bases from J, the gap between germline ends came to 9 bases. The DNA for the CDR3 is TGTGCCAGCTCACCCGACGGGGACAATCAGCCCCAGCATTTT. Encoded protein: CASSPDGDNQPQHF.

The chain carries TRBV7-9 and TRBJ2-2; possible D gene TRBD2, 5 bases. V lost 6 bases and J 6 bases, leaving 17 bases between the germline ends. The CDR3 is 15 residues long. The V gene's germline CDR1 is SEHNR and CDR2 FQNEAQ (reference sequence). The CDR3 reads CASSRRWWRAGELFF. The CDR3 DNA reads as TGTGCCAGCAGTCGTCGGTGGTGGCGGGCCGGGGAGCTGTTTTTT. Full variable domain (missing parts from reference TRBV7-9 and TRBJ2-2): DTGVSQNPRHKITKRGQNVTFRCDPISEHNRLYWYRQTLGQGPEFLTYFQNEAQLEKSRLLSDRFSAERPKGSFSTLEIQRTEQGDSAMYLCASSRRWWRAGELFFGEGSRLTVL.

The V call is TRBV19, the J call TRBJ1-1; 7 nucleotides match TRBD1. The germline gives CDR1 LNHDA, CDR2 SQIVND (reference sequence). The CDR3 loop spans 16 amino acids. The ends lost 5 bases at V and 0 bases at J; junction bases unmatched: 9. The CDR3, as DNA: TGTGCCAGTAGTGTCGACGGGACAGAAGTGAACACTGAAGCTTTCTTT. As protein: CASSVDGTEVNTEAFF.

CDR3 bases: TGTGCCAGCAGTTACTCGACGGGGTCTAACTATGGCTACACCTTC. Translated: CASSYSTGSNYGYTF. The chain is built from TRBV6-5 and TRBJ1-2; no definite D call. The germline V and J ends were trimmed by 0 bases and 0 bases, with 8 bases remaining between them. The CDR3 covers 15 residues. The germline gives CDR1 MNHEY, CDR2 SVGAGI.

The CDR3 nucleotides are TGCGCCAGCAGCTTGGGTCCACTACTCTACAATGAGCAGTTCTTC. It translates to CASSLGPLLYNEQFF. V usage is TRBV5-1 and J usage is TRBJ2-1; D gene uncertain. Trimming pared 0 bases from V and 3 bases from J, leaving 10 bases between. This CDR3 region has 15 residues. Germline CDR1 reads SGHRS; CDR2 reads YFSETQ.

The chain carries TRBV2 and TRBJ2-7, with D possibly matching TRBD1 (5 bases). CDR1 and CDR2 (germline): SNHLY, FYNNEI. V was clipped by 3 bases and J by 5 bases, with 17 bases between them. This CDR3 comprises 15 residues. DNA of the CDR3: TGTGCCAGCAGTGATGTGGGGCCCGAGTTGCACGAGCAGTACTTC. This codes for CASSDVGPELHEQYF.

This clone appeared a few times. This chain uses TRBV5-1 with TRBJ2-1, with TRBD2 as a possible D gene (5 bases). The V gene's germline CDR1 is SGHRS and CDR2 YFSETQ. The CDR3 loop spans 16 amino acids. V lost 3 bases to trimming and J lost 5 bases, with 18 bases between them. CDR3 sequence: CASSWERTSVDNEQFF. CDR3 coding DNA: TGCGCCAGCAGCTGGGAGAGGACTTCAGTCGACAATGAGCAGTTCTTC.

This rearrangement joins TRBV18 to TRBJ2-6; 7 bases are shared with TRBD1. The CDR3 extends over 15 amino acids. Germline V gene lookup returns CDR1 KGHSH and CDR2 LQKENI. Trimming removed 5 bases from V and 1 base from J; junction bases left unmatched: 2. CDR3 coding DNA: TGTGCCAGCTCAACACAGGGGTCTGGGGCCAACGTCCTGACTTTC. Translated, it gives CASSTQGSGANVLTF.

This clone was counted a single time. The chain uses TRBV2 and TRBJ2-5, with D tentatively TRBD1 or TRBD2 (7 bases each). Trimming shortened V by 6 bases and J by 11 bases, and 22 bases separated the two germline ends. The CDR3 runs 14 residues. CDR1 and CDR2 (germline): SNHLY, FYNNEI. CDR3 nucleotide sequence: TGTGCCAGCAGGGGGGGGACAGACCGCTTGGAGCAGTACTTC. Its translation: CASRGGTDRLEQYF.

The chain uses TRBV27 and TRBJ2-1; 10 bases align to TRBD2. The CDR3 contains 18 residues. Germline CDR1 MNHEY, CDR2 SMNVEV (reference sequence). J lost 2 bases, V lost 7 bases, and 14 bases had no gene match. The CDR3, as DNA: TGTGCCAGCAACCAGCCCCCGGCTAGCGGGGGCCCCTACAATGAGCAGTTCTTC. Translating it yields CASNQPPASGGPYNEQFF.

The V and J genes are TRBV5-1 and TRBJ1-1; D gene ambiguous. Trimming shortened V by 4 bases and J by 7 bases, and 14 bases separated the two germline ends. This CDR3 region has 13 residues. CDR1 is SGHRS and CDR2 is YFSETQ in the germline V gene. The CDR3 sequence: CASSPPAIREAFF. CDR3 DNA sequence: TGCGCCAGCAGCCCCCCAGCTATCCGTGAAGCTTTCTTT.

J is TRBJ2-2 and V is TRBV29-1; a weak D match, TRBD1 (5 bases). Trimming pared 1 base from V and 6 bases from J, leaving 12 bases between. From germline, CDR1 is SQVTM and CDR2 ANQGSEA. This CDR3 spans 14 amino acids. CDR3 nucleotides: TGCAGCGTTGAAGTGGGCAGGGCGGCCGGGGAGCTGTTTTTT. It codes for CSVEVGRAAGELFF.

This chain links TRBV19 with TRBJ1-1; D might be TRBD1 (6 bases). V lost 5 bases and J 1 base, leaving 17 bases between the germline ends. The V gene's germline CDR1 is LNHDA and CDR2 SQIVND (reference sequence). There are 16 residues in the CDR3. The chain's CDR3 is CASSGKQGVGNTEAFF. The CDR3 bases are TGTGCCAGTAGTGGAAAACAGGGAGTGGGGAACACTGAAGCTTTCTTT.

This chain connects TRBV19 to TRBJ2-7, with 7 bases fitting TRBD1. CDR1 and CDR2 from the germline V gene are LNHDA and SQIVND (reference sequence). The CDR3 contains 15 residues. V shed 6 bases, J shed 7 bases, and the junction held 15 bases outside the gene matches. Here the CDR3 DNA reads TGTGCCAGTAGCACTGTCCGGGACAGTTTCTGGGAGCAGTACTTC. Translating gives CASSTVRDSFWEQYF.

A remark on this clone: An end of the junction does not agree with germline; a read error may underlie this. The chain is built from TRBV7-7 and TRBJ2-3, with TRBD2 as a possible D gene (7 bases). Germline-derived CDR1 and CDR2 are SSHAT and FNYEAQ (reference sequence). This CDR3 spans 15 amino acids. The CDR3 loop reads CASSLGYGGQDTQYF. The CDR3 nucleotides are TGTGCTAGCAGCTTAGGGTACGGGGGGCAAGATACGCAGTATTTT.

CDR3 in amino acids: CASSRILAGGALTDTQYF. As DNA, the CDR3 is TGCGCCAGCAGCCGTATACTAGCGGGGGGAGCGCTCACAGATACGCAGTATTTT. The chain employs TRBV5-1 and TRBJ2-3; 12 positions agree with TRBD2. The CDR3 covers 18 residues. V gave up 4 bases and J gave up 2 bases; unmatched junction bases: 11. Germline CDR1 reads SGHRS; CDR2 reads YFSETQ. Full variable domain (outside the CDR3, taken from reference TRBV5-1 and TRBJ2-3): KAGVTQTPRYLIKTRGQQVTLSCSPISGHRSVSWYQQTPGQGLQFLFEYFSETQRNKGNFPGRFSGRQFSNSRSEMNVSTLELGDSALYLCASSRILAGGALTDTQYFGPGTRLTVL.

The chain is built from TRBV2 and TRBJ2-2, with D perhaps TRBD1 (5 bases). Germline CDR1 is SNHLY and CDR2 is FYNNEI. This CDR3 is built from 14 residues. V dropped 2 bases and J dropped 8 bases, with 12 bases sitting between them. The CDR3 DNA reads TGTGCCAGCAGTGAAACAGGCTTCGGAGGGGAGCTGTTTTTT. Translating gives CASSETGFGGELFF.

J is TRBJ2-7 and V is TRBV7-8, with D uncertain. CDR3 length equals 11 residues. The V end was cut by 3 bases, the J end by 5 bases, with 5 bases between. Looked up from germline, CDR1 is SGHVS and CDR2 is FQNEAQ. CDR3 sequence (DNA): TGTGCCAGCAGCTTTTGGAACGAGCAGTACTTC. As protein: CASSFWNEQYF.

The chain employs TRBV9 and TRBJ1-1; unclear D gene. The germline V gene encodes CDR1 SGDLS and CDR2 YYNGEE. The CDR3 is 14 residues long. Trimming stripped 4 bases from V and 8 bases from J, with 18 bases between. This CDR3 is CASSTNSMDGEAFF. The CDR3 DNA follows: TGTGCCAGCAGCACAAACTCGATGGACGGAGAAGCTTTCTTT.